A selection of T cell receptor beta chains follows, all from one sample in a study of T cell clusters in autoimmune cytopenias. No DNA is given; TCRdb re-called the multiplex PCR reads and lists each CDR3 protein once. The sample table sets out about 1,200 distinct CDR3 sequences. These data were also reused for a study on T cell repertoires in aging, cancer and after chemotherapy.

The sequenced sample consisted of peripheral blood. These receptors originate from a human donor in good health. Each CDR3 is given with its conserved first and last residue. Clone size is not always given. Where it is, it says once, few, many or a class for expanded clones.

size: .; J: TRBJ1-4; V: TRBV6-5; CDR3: CASRSGTGNEKLFF
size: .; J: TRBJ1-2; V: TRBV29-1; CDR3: CSVEDRGGHGYTF
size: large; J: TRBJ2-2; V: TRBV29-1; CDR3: CSVDLGDRGRAGELFF
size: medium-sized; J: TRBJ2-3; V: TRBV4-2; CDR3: CASSAIAGGDTQYF
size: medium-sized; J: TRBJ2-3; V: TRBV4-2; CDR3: CASSLRLAGGTQYF
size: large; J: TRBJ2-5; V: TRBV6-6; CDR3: CASSTRDKRYQETQYF
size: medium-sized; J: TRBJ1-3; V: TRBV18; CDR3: CASSPGEVAGNTIYF
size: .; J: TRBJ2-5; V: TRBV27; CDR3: CASSWNRGRQETQYF
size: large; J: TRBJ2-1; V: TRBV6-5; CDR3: CASRPSGISYNEQFF
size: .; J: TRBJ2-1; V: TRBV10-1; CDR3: CASSDGTSNYNEQFF
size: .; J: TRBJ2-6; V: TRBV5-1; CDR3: CASSLNSGTEGAGANVLTF
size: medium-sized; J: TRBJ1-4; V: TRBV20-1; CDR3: CSARDRGLFEKLFF
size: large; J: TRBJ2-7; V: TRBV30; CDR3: CACHIGGYEQYF
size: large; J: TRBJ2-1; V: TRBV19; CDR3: CASSIWEGTSGSSYNEQFF
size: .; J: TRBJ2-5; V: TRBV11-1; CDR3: CASSLSGTGSQETQYF
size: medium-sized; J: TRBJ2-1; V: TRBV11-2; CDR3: CASIPLRAGGTEQFF
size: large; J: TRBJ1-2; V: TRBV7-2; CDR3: CASSPRTGGYGYTF
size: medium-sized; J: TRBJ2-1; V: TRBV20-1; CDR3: CSAREGKGYNEQFF